This T cell receptor beta chain was identified during a study of CD8 T cells in Susac syndrome. Random hexamers were used to reverse transcribe an amount of 0.5 to 1 ug RNA. It was immunoSEQ multiplex PCR that amplified TCR beta CDR3 across 54 Vbeta and 13 Jbeta. Each CDR3 protein gets one entry after TCRdb re-called the immunoSEQ multiplex PCR reads with MiXCR. The table shows around 200,000 distinct CDR3 sequences, with roughly 96% occurring only once. The T cells that were sequenced for TCR beta were CD8+ and CD4+ cells from blood. V was pared by 4 bases and J by 6 bases, with 9 bases of the junction left unmatched. From germline, CDR1 is SNHLY and CDR2 FYNNEI. CDR3 length: 16 amino acids.

The rearrangement joins TRBV2 to TRBJ2-2, with 9 bases matching TRBD1. The sequenced sample was CD4+ T cells from PBMCs. This clonotype was sampled from a human donor in good health. The CDR3 here is CASSAGGQGKSGELFF. Here the CDR3 DNA reads TGTGCCAGCAGTGCAGGAGGACAGGGGAAGTCCGGGGAGCTGTTTTTT.